Below, 32 T cell receptor beta chains from the same sample are listed, as sequenced in a study of shared clonotypes between healthy human individuals. The protocol was immunoSEQ multiplex PCR, while the TCRdb copy is restricted to in-frame clones and leaves out a portion. The sample has about 490,000 clones; about 82% are singletons. The sample taken for sequencing was PBMCs. These receptors came from a woman aged 35 to 49 in good health. Some clones in this sample may be carry-over from other donors' samples.

The V and J genes are TRBV10-3 and TRBJ2-1; 12 bases map to TRBD2. In germline, CDR1 is ENHRY, CDR2 SYGVKD. The CDR3 sequence is 14 residues long. After removal of 6 bases from V and 14 bases from J, the junction contained 11 bases not matched to a gene. The CDR3 is CAIRNLAGGPSEFF. CDR3 bases: TGTGCCATCAGGAACCTAGCGGGAGGGCCGAGCGAGTTCTTC.

Of note for this clone: Other DNA variants within this sample encode the same CDR3. The chain joins TRBV5-1 to TRBJ2-1; 10 bases match TRBD2. Per the germline V gene, CDR1 is SGHRS and CDR2 is YFSETQ. This CDR3 is built from 15 residues. The J segment lost 3 bases and the V segment lost 2 bases, leaving 2 bases of the junction unmatched. The CDR3 DNA follows: TGCGCCAGCAGCTTAGGACTAGCGGACTACAATGAGCAGTTCTTC. This codes for CASSLGLADYNEQFF.

Comments on this clone: Since the CDR3 does not end with the conserved phenylalanine or tryptophan, this likely comes from a read error. The rearrangement links TRBV28 to TRBJ1-5; a possible D gene is TRBD1 (5 bases). Germline CDR1 reads MDHEN; CDR2 reads SYDVKM. The V and J ends lost 8 bases and 4 bases respectively, with 12 bases between them. The CDR3 extends over 13 amino acids. CDR3 in amino acids: CASDQGTNQPQHL. As DNA, the CDR3 is TGTGCCAGCGACCAGGGTACGAATCAGCCCCAGCATCTT.

Turning to this clone: This likely came from a read error, as a far larger clone is one base away. The rearrangement joins TRBV28 to TRBJ2-4; D is perhaps TRBD2 (5 bases). The CDR3 sequence is 13 residues long. CDR1 is MDHEN, CDR2 SYDVKM, per germline. The CDR3 DNA follows: TGTGCCAGCAGACTAGGGATCCTAAACATTCGGTACTTC. Translated: CASRLGILNIRYF.

The chain employs TRBV5-1 and TRBJ1-1, with 8 bases aligning to TRBD1. CDR1 and CDR2 from the germline V gene are SGHRS and YFSETQ. Trimming took 4 bases from V and 3 from J; bases not matched to a gene: 8. The CDR3 extends over 15 amino acids. DNA of the CDR3: TGCGCCAGCAGCCCGGGGGACAGGCCTGACACTGAAGCTTTCTTT. Translated, it gives CASSPGDRPDTEAFF.

CDR3 sequence reads: CASSWYTSTEAFF. The DNA of the CDR3 is TGTGCCAGCAGTTGGTATACGAGCACTGAAGCTTTCTTT. The gene calls are TRBV28 and TRBJ1-1; D gene unclear. The CDR3 extends over 13 amino acids. Germline V gives CDR1 MDHEN, CDR2 SYDVKM. V lost 4 bases and J lost 4, with 10 bases in between.

The V gene is TRBV18, the J gene TRBJ2-2; no reliable D call. The CDR3 length is 17 residues. CDR1 and CDR2 from the germline V gene are KGHSH and LQKENI. The germline V and J ends were trimmed by 2 bases and 7 bases, with 20 bases remaining between them. CDR3 sequence reads: CASSPEYLGPAGGELFF. The CDR3 DNA follows: TGTGCCAGCTCACCAGAGTATCTAGGCCCCGCCGGCGGGGAGCTGTTTTTT.

As regards this clone: With a much larger clone just one base away, this may be a read error. This chain connects TRBV6-5 to TRBJ1-1, with TRBD1 matching 8 bases. Germline assignment: CDR1 MNHEY and CDR2 SVGAGI. The CDR3 length is 14 residues. V shed 4 bases, J shed 3 bases, and the junction held 4 bases outside the gene matches. CDR3 in DNA: TGTGCCAGCAGTTTGCGACAGGGGTACACTGAAGCTTTCTTT. This translates into CASSLRQGYTEAFF.

As regards this clone: A much bigger clone sits one base away, suggesting this may be a read error. The chain employs TRBV2 and TRBJ2-1; 10 bases fit TRBD2. The CDR3 spans 15 residues. CDR1 and CDR2 from the germline V gene are SNHLY and FYNNEI. The trim removed 6 bases at V and 0 bases at J, leaving 2 bases unmatched. The CDR3 reads CASRSSGSSYNEQFF. In DNA form, the CDR3 reads TGTGCCAGCAGGTCTAGCGGGAGCTCCTACAATGAGCAGTTCTTC.

The chain is built from TRBV6-5 and TRBJ1-1; D gene ambiguous. Germline CDR1 and CDR2: MNHEY and SVGAGI. The CDR3 spans 14 residues. Deletions cut 2 bases from V and 0 bases from J, with 7 bases between. The CDR3 bases are TGTGCCAGCAGTTACGCAGCCATGAACACTGAAGCTTTCTTT. Translation: CASSYAAMNTEAFF.

This chain connects TRBV7-3 to TRBJ1-2, with TRBD1 as a possible D gene (5 bases). CDR1 SGHTA and CDR2 FQGTGA come from the germline V gene. Trimming shortened V by 0 bases and J by 7 bases, and 12 bases separated the two germline ends. CDR3 length equals 14 residues. CDR3 residues: CASSLTGDRLGYTF. The DNA of the CDR3 is TGTGCCAGCAGCTTAACAGGGGATAGGCTTGGCTACACCTTC.

This clone has a single count. This chain connects TRBV28 to TRBJ1-5; D gene ambiguous. Germline lookup yields CDR1 MDHEN and CDR2 SYDVKM. CDR3 length equals 20 residues. V lost 7 bases to trimming and J lost 0 bases, with 28 bases between them. The CDR3 DNA reads TGTGCCAGCACCGTGCGATTAAAACTAAATACAGAGTATAGCAATCAGCCCCAGCATTTT. It codes for CASTVRLKLNTEYSNQPQHF.

CDR3 nucleotides: TGTGCCAGCAGCCTAGTGCCTACAGGGGTGGGCGAGCAGTACTTC. It translates to CASSLVPTGVGEQYF. The chain joins TRBV27 to TRBJ2-5; 7 bases align to TRBD1. Gene TRBJ2-7 matches the end of the DNA better, so the J call may be wrong. CDR1 and CDR2 from the germline V gene are MNHEY and SMNVEV (reference sequence). CDR3 size: 15 residues.

The chain recombines TRBV28 with TRBJ2-3, with 10 bases identical to TRBD2. With V trimmed by 6 bases and J by 9 bases, 3 bases remained unmatched. In germline, CDR1 is MDHEN, CDR2 SYDVKM. The CDR3 spans 12 residues. Written as DNA, the CDR3 is TGTGCCAGCAGCCGAGCGGGAGGGACGCAGTATTTT. It specifies CASSRAGGTQYF.

V is TRBV30 and J is TRBJ2-1, with 8 nucleotides matching TRBD1. V shed 1 base and J 8 bases; nucleotides not matched to a gene: 4. Germline V lookup: CDR1 GTSNPN, CDR2 SVGIG (reference sequence). This CDR3 region has 13 residues. The CDR3 coding sequence is TGTGCCTGGAGTGCGACAGGGGTCCATGAGCAGTTCTTC. Encoded protein: CAWSATGVHEQFF.

In this sample, this clone turned up a few times. The chain carries TRBV5-4 and TRBJ1-2; 10 nucleotides agree with TRBD1. The CDR3 length is 16 residues. The germline V gene encodes CDR1 SGHNT and CDR2 YYREEE (reference sequence). V lost 2 bases to trimming and J lost 4 bases; unmatched junction nucleotides: 8. The CDR3 nucleotides read TGTGCCAGCAGCTTCCCGGGACAGGGGCGCACCTATGGCTACACCTTC. This sequence encodes CASSFPGQGRTYGYTF.

Note on this clone: The identical CDR3 is also encoded by other nucleotide sequences in the sample. The chain employs TRBV5-1 and TRBJ2-5, with D hard to call. The CDR3 runs to 13 residues. Germline values: CDR1 SGHRS, CDR2 YFSETQ. The ends were cut back, 4 bases at V and 2 bases at J, with 9 bases in the middle. The CDR3 sequence is CASSPSPQETQYF. The CDR3 bases are TGCGCCAGCAGCCCCTCCCCACAAGAGACCCAGTACTTC. The full variable domain, completed using reference TRBV5-1 and TRBJ2-5, is KAGVTQTPRYLIKTRGQQVTLSCSPISGHRSVSWYQQTPGQGLQFLFEYFSETQRNKGNFPGRFSGRQFSNSRSEMNVSTLELGDSALYLCASSPSPQETQYFGPGTRLLVL.

This clone was seen more than once but under ten times. This chain uses TRBV28 with TRBJ1-3, with a weak D call TRBD1 (6 bases). Trimming shortened V by 8 bases and J by 4 bases, and 12 bases separated the two germline ends. Germline CDR1 and CDR2: MDHEN and SYDVKM. The CDR3 runs 13 residues. The CDR3 nucleotides read TGTGCCAGCTCTAGGGGGTCCGGAAACACCATATATTTT. This translates into CASSRGSGNTIYF.

The chain has TRBV11-2 and TRBJ2-1; 11 bases map to TRBD2. Germline V gives CDR1 SGHAT, CDR2 FQNNGV. This CDR3 spans 14 amino acids. With V trimmed by 6 bases and J by 9 bases, 7 bases remained unmatched. The CDR3 bases are TGTGCCAGCAGTCCCGGGACTAGCGGCACTGAGCAGTTCTTC. It encodes CASSPGTSGTEQFF.

The genes are TRBV5-1 and TRBJ2-5; TRBD1 agrees at 7 bases. CDR3 length equals 16 residues. Germline CDR1 reads SGHRS; CDR2 reads YFSETQ. V lost 4 bases to trimming and J lost 0 bases; unmatched junction nucleotides: 9. The CDR3 loop reads CASSTGTAHYQETQYF. The CDR3 DNA reads as TGCGCCAGCAGCACAGGGACAGCGCATTACCAAGAGACCCAGTACTTC.

The V call is TRBV7-9, the J call TRBJ1-2; D possibly corresponds to TRBD1 (6 bases). V lost 1 base to trimming and J lost 7 bases, with 16 bases between them. The germline V gene encodes CDR1 SEHNR and CDR2 FQNEAQ (reference sequence). The CDR3 has 15 residues. Written as DNA, the CDR3 is TGTGCCAGCAGCTTAGTCTCCTGGGGGGGCTCTGGCTACACCTTC. Its protein product is CASSLVSWGGSGYTF.

This chain uses TRBV6-1 with TRBJ1-3, with D possibly matching TRBD1 (6 bases). Germline assignment: CDR1 MNHNS and CDR2 SASEGT. V was pared by 2 bases and J by 0 bases, with 11 bases between. The CDR3 has 16 amino acids. The CDR3, as DNA: TGTGCCAGCAGTGAACAGGACAGTGCCTCTGGAAACACCATATATTTT. It is translated as CASSEQDSASGNTIYF.

This clone was observed many times. The genes are TRBV7-2 and TRBJ2-6; TRBD2 matches at 13 bases. The CDR3 runs 19 residues. V shed 5 bases and J 0 bases; nucleotides not matched to a gene: 7. Per germline, CDR1 SGHTA and CDR2 FQGNSA. Written as DNA, the CDR3 is TGTGCCAGCAGCCCGGGGACTAGCGGGAAACTCTCTGGGGCCAACGTCCTGACTTTC. This sequence encodes CASSPGTSGKLSGANVLTF. Full variable domain (remainder filled in from reference TRBV7-2 and TRBJ2-6): GAGVSQSPSNKVTEKGKDVELRCDPISGHTALYWYRQSLGQGLEFLIYFQGNSAPDKSGLPSDRFSAERTGGSVSTLTIQRTQQEDSAVYLCASSPGTSGKLSGANVLTFGAGSRLTVL.

This clone was recorded a few times. The sample carries other DNA sequences with the same CDR3. The V gene is TRBV27, the J gene TRBJ2-7; tentative D call: TRBD1 (6 bases). V was clipped by 2 bases and J by 9 bases, with 8 bases between them. This CDR3 has 11 amino acids. Looked up from germline, CDR1 is MNHEY and CDR2 is SMNVEV (reference sequence). The CDR3: CASSLQGRQYF. As DNA, the CDR3 is TGTGCCAGCAGTTTACAGGGGAGGCAGTACTTC.

This rearrangement joins TRBV6-5 to TRBJ2-1; 7 bases align to TRBD2. V was pared by 0 bases and J by 2 bases, with 4 bases of the junction left unmatched. Germline CDR1 MNHEY, CDR2 SVGAGI. This CDR3 region has 16 residues. CDR3: CASSYSGGTAYNEQFF. CDR3 in DNA: TGTGCCAGCAGTTACTCGGGAGGGACCGCCTACAATGAGCAGTTCTTC.

Worth noting for this clone: Mismatch with germline at one junction end may stem from a read error. The rearrangement links TRBV10-2 to TRBJ2-7; D is undetermined. CDR1 and CDR2 from the germline V gene are WSHSY and SAAADI. The CDR3 spans 11 residues. Written as DNA, the CDR3 is TGCGCCCGCAGTGAGCTTTGGGAGCAGTACTTC. It is translated as CARSELWEQYF.

About this clone: A much larger clone lies one base from this, so it may be a read error. The sample holds other DNA sequences that translate to the same CDR3. This sequence joins TRBV30 and TRBJ1-2; D unresolved. Germline V lookup: CDR1 GTSNPN, CDR2 SVGIG (reference sequence). Between the trimmed V and J ends, which lost 4 bases and 2 bases, there was a span of 11 bases. This CDR3 comprises 13 residues. The CDR3 sequence: CAWTLLRNYGYTF. CDR3 nucleotides: TGTGCCTGGACCCTTCTCAGGAACTATGGCTACACCTTC. Using reference TRBV30 and TRBJ1-2 for the parts outside the CDR3, the full variable domain is SQTIHQWPATLVQPVGSPLSLECTVEGTSNPNLYWYRQAAGRGLQLLFYSVGIGQISSEVPQNLSASRPQDRQFILSSKKLLLSDSGFYLCAWTLLRNYGYTFGSGTRLTVV.

This clone was recorded many times. V and J are TRBV5-5 and TRBJ1-5; TRBD1 matches at 7 bases. The CDR3 totals 16 residues. The germline CDR1 and CDR2 sequences are SGHKS and YYEKEE (reference sequence). V was pared by 2 bases and J by 4 bases, with 9 bases of the junction left unmatched. CDR3 loop: CASSFEGAFWNQPQHF. The CDR3 DNA is TGTGCCAGCAGCTTTGAGGGGGCATTCTGGAATCAGCCCCAGCATTTT.

The J gene is TRBJ2-1, the V gene TRBV25-1, with D perhaps TRBD2 (5 bases). The CDR3 length is 17 residues. V was pared by 1 base and J by 3 bases, with 16 bases between. Germline V gene sequence: CDR1 MGHDK, CDR2 SYGVNS. The CDR3 sequence: CASSELGSYEGYNEQFF. DNA of the CDR3: TGTGCCAGCAGTGAATTGGGTAGCTATGAGGGCTACAATGAGCAGTTCTTC.

The chain has TRBV7-2 and TRBJ2-7; D not resolved. CDR1 and CDR2 (germline): SGHTA, FQGNSA. The CDR3 contains 13 residues. The V end lost 5 bases, the J end lost 3 bases, and 11 bases lay between the germline ends. CDR3 sequence: CASSAKRVYEQYF. The CDR3 DNA is TGTGCCAGCAGCGCTAAAAGGGTCTACGAGCAGTACTTC.

V and J are TRBV6-1 and TRBJ2-2, with D hard to call. The germline V and J ends were trimmed by 8 bases and 7 bases, with 11 bases remaining between them. From germline, CDR1 is MNHNS and CDR2 SASEGT. The CDR3 sequence is 12 residues long. DNA of the CDR3: TGTGCCAGCGATAGCACCGGCGGGGAGCTGTTTTTT. This sequence encodes CASDSTGGELFF.

Remarks on this clone: The junction departs from the called germline gene at one end, perhaps through a read error. The chain couples TRBV7-7 to TRBJ2-2, with TRBD1 matching over 8 bases. This CDR3 contains 16 residues. Looked up from germline, CDR1 is SSHAT and CDR2 is FNYEAQ (reference sequence). CDR3 bases: TGTGCTAGCAACCCACTCGCAGGGGGCGACACCGGGGAGCTGTTTTTT. It encodes CASNPLAGGDTGELFF. The variable domain in full, completed from reference TRBV7-7 and TRBJ2-2, reads GAGVSQSPRYKVTKRGQDVTLRCDPISSHATLYWYQQALGQGPEFLTYFNYEAQPDKSGLPSDRFSAERPEGSISTLTIQRTEQRDSAMYRCASNPLAGGDTGELFFGEGSRLTVL.